This T cell receptor (beta chain) was observed in a study of T cell responses to AZD1222 COVID-19 vaccine (dated by TCRdb to the early 2020s). At the level of the whole study: AZD1222 recipients with second doses at about 4 weeks or about 12 weeks were pooled, because spike-specific TCR depth and breadth did not differ between schedules. TCR sequencing covered over 230 trial participants: some 210 given two doses of AZD1222 and 26 given two doses of MenACWY control vaccine. Trial participants were enrolled by age into subgroups of 18-55, 56-69 and 70-plus years, and 148, 28 and 57 TCR-sequenced participants, respectively, were included in these subgroups.

The CDR3 regions of human TCRbeta chains were subjected to immunosequencing. The original methods were these. Repertoire TCRs were matched against a reference library of SARS-CoV-2-specific TCRs generated with the MIRA antigen-specificity platform. Breadth meant the fraction of unique TCRs that were SARS-CoV-2-associated, whereas depth meant the fraction of total T cells that were SARS-CoV-2-associated. Each spike-specific TCR was assigned to its reactive spike region and to a CD4 or CD8 class using the MIRA data. Log10-transformed breadth and depth values were compared by one-way ANOVA with Sidak's multiple comparisons tests. The immuneACCESS repertoire file appears here via TCRdb, limited to in-frame rearrangements. These files lack a portion of the clones; in checked studies, under half of the deficit traces to unresolved V genes, and the cause of the others is not known. V and J calls plus clone size are reproduced from that table; the DNA served to infer D and trimming. This sample holds around 100,000 clones; 75% to 90% were observed only once. The top ten hold around 9% of the sample.

The germline V gene (reference sequence) specifies MNHNY as CDR1 and SVGAGI as CDR2. The CDR3 contains 19 residues, cysteine and phenylalanine counted. Only CDR3 DNA is held: 57 bases, read in frame from base 1. V ends up 6 bases short and J 2 bases short, with an unmatched junction base count of 18. Summary of the overall study and its limitations: The vaccine-associated CD4 TCRs covered the entire spike protein, and the dominant responses fell in regions 160-218 and 743-854. Most participants were white British and females outnumbered males, and the authors suggested that clonal diversity may have been underestimated. Reportedly, close to half of the unique spike-specific TCRs recognized epitopes lying outside the regions that are mutated in the B.1.351 and B.1.1.7 variants. After two AZD1222 doses, both the breadth and the depth of spike-specific TCRs were significantly higher than at day 0 and than in MenACWY recipients. In the small 56-69-year group, the increase in depth fell short of significance, most likely because of low power. Conclusions about previously exposed vaccinees are limited because only six or seven AZD1222 recipients were SARS-CoV-2 seropositive at baseline. Because no samples from the day 14 peak response were available, repertoires could be characterized only after the peak T cell response.

Of note for this clone: The antigen it recognizes is unknown. No base-level quality is on record; no much larger clone is a single base apart.

The time point label, as the study defines it: baseline before first vaccination. Samples from vaccinated people were obtained from the UK trials COV001 and COV002, which included a single-blind randomized controlled phase 2/3 trial of AZD1222 (ChAdOx1 nCoV-19) in healthy adults. Trial participant PBMC samples were collected at day 0 and day 28 after the second dose for TCRbeta chain sequencing. Specimen: peripheral blood, collected on day 0 of AZD1222 vaccination. The rearrangement joined TRBV6-6 to TRBJ1-3; the central 8 bases match TRBD1. The clonotype comes from an adult in good health. The CDR3: CASSRYPPLQGVAGNTIYF. The DNA sequence is given as TGTGCCAGCAGCCGATATCCGCCGCTACAGGGGGTAGCTGGAAACACCATATATTTT.